This TCR beta chain was obtained from a study of T cells after yellow fever vaccination. V gave up 1 base and J gave up 6 bases, with 3 bases separating them. This CDR3 comprises 12 residues. Germline CDR1 LNHNV, CDR2 YYDKDF (reference sequence). Each CDR3 protein is one row after TCRdb ran MiXCR on the 5' RACE reads. The repertoire holds fewer than 450,000 distinct CDR3 sequences, 3% to 4.5% seen once, with 20% to 25% in the top ten. Sequences were derived from PBMCs, sampled 5 days after the yellow fever booster vaccination. The source of this sequence is a man aged 18 to 29 who received the YFV17D yellow fever vaccine. This chain connects TRBV15 to TRBJ2-2; D call uncertain. The CDR3 sequence is CATSRGPGELFF. CDR3 sequence (DNA): TGTGCCACCAGCAGAGGTCCCGGGGAGCTGTTTTTT. The complete variable domain, with remaining parts taken from reference TRBV15 and TRBJ2-2, reads DAMVIQNPRYQVTQFGKPVTLSCSQTLNHNVMYWYQQKSSQAPKLLFHYYDKDFNNEADTPDNFQSRRPNTSFCFLDIRSPGLGDTAMYLCATSRGPGELFFGEGSRLTVL.